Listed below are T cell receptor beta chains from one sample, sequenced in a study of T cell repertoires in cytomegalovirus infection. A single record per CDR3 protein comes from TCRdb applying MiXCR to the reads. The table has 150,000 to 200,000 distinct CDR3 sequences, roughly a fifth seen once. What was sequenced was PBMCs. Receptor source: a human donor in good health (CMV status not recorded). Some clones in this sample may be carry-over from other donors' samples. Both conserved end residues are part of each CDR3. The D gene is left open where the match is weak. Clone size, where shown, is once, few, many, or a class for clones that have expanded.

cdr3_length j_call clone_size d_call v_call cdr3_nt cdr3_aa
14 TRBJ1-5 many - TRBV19 TGTGCCAGTAGTATACCAGGGATTAATCAGCCCCAGCATTTT CASSIPGINQPQHF
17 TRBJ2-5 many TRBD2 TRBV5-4 TGTGCCAGCAGCGTCACCTGGACTAGCGGGGGGGAGGAGACCCAGTACTTC CASSVTWTSGGEETQYF
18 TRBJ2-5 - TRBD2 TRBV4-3 TGCGCCAGCAGCCCCCAGTACCCCCCCGGACTAGCGGGGGAGACCCAGTACTTC CASSPQYPPGLAGETQYF
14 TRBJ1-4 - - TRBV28 TGTGCCAGCAGGCGGTCCGGGGGGAATGAAAAACTGTTTTTT CASRRSGGNEKLFF
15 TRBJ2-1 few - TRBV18 TGTGCCAGCTCACCGGGGAGTCTTAAATTGGATGAGCAGTTCTTC CASSPGSLKLDEQFF
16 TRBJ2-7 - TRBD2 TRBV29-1 TGCAGCGTTCAGGGAGGTAGCGGGACCGGCTCCTACGAGCAGTACTTC CSVQGGSGTGSYEQYF
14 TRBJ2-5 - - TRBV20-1 TGCAGTGCTAGAGATCCCCAAGGGGGAGAGACCCAGTACTTC CSARDPQGGETQYF
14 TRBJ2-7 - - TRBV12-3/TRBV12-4 TGTGCCAGCAGTTTCCACAGGGTCTCCTACGAGCAGTACTTC CASSFHRVSYEQYF
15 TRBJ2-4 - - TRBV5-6 TGTGCCAGCACCACAAACGCGGGGCTCAGCGACATTCAGTACTTC CASTTNAGLSDIQYF
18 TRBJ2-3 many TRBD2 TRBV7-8 TGTGCCAGCAGCTTAGCGCCCCAACTAGCGGGGCCCACAGATACGCAGTATTTT CASSLAPQLAGPTDTQYF
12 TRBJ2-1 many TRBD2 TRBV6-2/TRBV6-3 TGTGCCAGCAGGGGCGGGGGGCTTGAGCAGTTCTTC CASRGGGLEQFF
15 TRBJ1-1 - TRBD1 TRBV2 TGTGCCAGCAGTGGAAGGACAGGGGTCGACACTGAAGCTTTCTTT CASSGRTGVDTEAFF
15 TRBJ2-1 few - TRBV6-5 TGTGCCAGCAGTTCGCCAGCGAGCTCCTACAATGAGCAGTTCTTC CASSSPASSYNEQFF
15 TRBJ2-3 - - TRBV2 TGTGCCAGCAGCGCCGGTAGCCTAGGAACAGATACGCAGTATTTT CASSAGSLGTDTQYF
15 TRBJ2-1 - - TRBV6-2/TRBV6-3 TGTGCCAGCAGGGTACAGGGACTTGCCTACAATGAGCAGTTCTTC CASRVQGLAYNEQFF